The rows below give T cell receptor beta chains drawn from one sample of a study of blood T cell repertoires in COVID-19. Measured with immunoSEQ multiplex PCR; TCRdb has only the in-frame clones, and not every one. The sample contains 150,000 to 200,000 clones, approximately 85% of which appear only once. The sequenced sample was PBMCs or T cells enriched from blood (not recorded which). The receptor source for this set is a woman aged 18 to 35 who had recovered from COVID-19. Each CDR3 is given with its conserved first and last residue. Fields, in order: clone size, J gene, V gene, D gene, CDR3 protein, CDR3 DNA. A D gene is named only where the DNA matches it firmly. Not every row has a clone size; where given, it reads once, few, many or a size class.

abundance: .; j_gene: TRBJ2-2; v_gene: TRBV27; d_gene: TRBD2; CDR3aa: CASGFSGFLYTGELFF; CDR3nt: TGTGCCAGCGGCTTTAGCGGGTTCCTATACACCGGGGAGCTGTTTTTT
abundance: .; j_gene: TRBJ2-2; v_gene: TRBV28; d_gene: .; CDR3aa: CASSLQAGLTGELFF; CDR3nt: TGTGCCAGCAGTTTGCAAGCAGGGCTCACCGGGGAGCTGTTTTTT
abundance: .; j_gene: TRBJ2-2; v_gene: TRBV10-1; d_gene: .; CDR3aa: CATDSWRENTGELFF; CDR3nt: TGCGCCACCGACTCCTGGCGGGAGAACACCGGGGAGCTGTTTTTT
abundance: once; j_gene: TRBJ2-7; v_gene: TRBV5-6; d_gene: .; CDR3aa: CASSSLSEQYF; CDR3nt: TGTGCCAGCAGCTCTCTAAGCGAGCAGTACTTC
abundance: .; j_gene: TRBJ1-1; v_gene: TRBV11-3; d_gene: .; CDR3aa: CASSLSGGNTEAFF; CDR3nt: TGTGCCAGCAGCCTATCGGGAGGGAACACTGAAGCTTTCTTT
abundance: many; j_gene: TRBJ1-2; v_gene: TRBV30; d_gene: TRBD1; CDR3aa: CAWELAQGSNYGYTF; CDR3nt: TGTGCCTGGGAACTGGCACAGGGGTCTAACTATGGCTACACCTTC
abundance: once; j_gene: TRBJ1-2; v_gene: TRBV7-6; d_gene: .; CDR3aa: CASSLNPGNSNYGYTF; CDR3nt: TGTGCCAGCAGCTTAAACCCAGGGAACTCTAACTATGGCTACACCTTC
abundance: few; j_gene: TRBJ2-2; v_gene: TRBV5-4; d_gene: .; CDR3aa: CASSRGQSYTGELFF; CDR3nt: TGTGCCAGCAGCCGCGGACAGAGTTACACCGGGGAGCTGTTTTTT
abundance: .; j_gene: TRBJ2-1; v_gene: TRBV28; d_gene: TRBD2; CDR3aa: CASQGTSGGAGQFF; CDR3nt: TGTGCCAGCCAAGGGACTAGCGGGGGGGCAGGGCAGTTCTTC
abundance: few; j_gene: TRBJ2-3; v_gene: TRBV29-1; d_gene: .; CDR3aa: CSVVGGITDTQYF; CDR3nt: TGCAGCGTTGTAGGCGGAATCACAGATACGCAGTATTTT
abundance: .; j_gene: TRBJ2-3; v_gene: TRBV5-8; d_gene: TRBD1; CDR3aa: CASSLTGERGTDTQYF; CDR3nt: TGTGCCAGCAGCTTGACAGGGGAGAGGGGCACAGATACGCAGTATTTT
abundance: .; j_gene: TRBJ2-7; v_gene: TRBV30; d_gene: .; CDR3aa: CAWSVLQGGYEQYF; CDR3nt: TGTGCCTGGAGTGTACTCCAGGGAGGCTACGAGCAGTACTTC
abundance: .; j_gene: TRBJ1-3; v_gene: TRBV15; d_gene: TRBD1; CDR3aa: CATSKTPGQGYGNTIYF; CDR3nt: TGTGCCACCAGCAAAACCCCGGGACAGGGTTATGGAAACACCATATATTTT
abundance: .; j_gene: TRBJ2-3; v_gene: TRBV7-9; d_gene: TRBD1; CDR3aa: CASSLGTGVRITTDTQYF; CDR3nt: TGTGCCAGCAGCTTAGGGACAGGGGTCAGAATTACCACAGATACGCAGTATTTT
abundance: .; j_gene: TRBJ2-1; v_gene: TRBV19; d_gene: .; CDR3aa: CASSPNLGGVGNEQFF; CDR3nt: TGTGCCAGTAGTCCAAACCTCGGGGGAGTAGGGAATGAGCAGTTCTTC
abundance: .; j_gene: TRBJ1-2; v_gene: TRBV2; d_gene: TRBD1; CDR3aa: CASRAGGYYGYTF; CDR3nt: TGTGCCAGCAGAGCAGGGGGCTACTATGGCTACACCTTC
abundance: .; j_gene: TRBJ2-3; v_gene: TRBV10-3; d_gene: .; CDR3aa: CAISEDLGRDTQYF; CDR3nt: TGTGCCATCAGTGAAGATCTAGGTAGAGATACGCAGTATTTT
abundance: .; j_gene: TRBJ1-6; v_gene: TRBV5-1; d_gene: .; CDR3aa: CASSFGTQGRENSPLHF; CDR3nt: TGCGCCAGCAGCTTCGGGACGCAGGGCCGGGAGAATTCACCCCTCCACTTT
abundance: .; j_gene: TRBJ2-7; v_gene: TRBV11-1; d_gene: .; CDR3aa: CASSLSSYEQYF; CDR3nt: TGTGCCAGCAGCCTTAGCTCCTACGAGCAGTACTTC
abundance: once; j_gene: TRBJ1-2; v_gene: TRBV30; d_gene: TRBD1; CDR3aa: CAWSGWLDRGNYGYTF; CDR3nt: TGTGCCTGGAGTGGTTGGCTCGACAGGGGGAACTATGGCTACACCTTC
abundance: .; j_gene: TRBJ2-7; v_gene: TRBV7-2; d_gene: TRBD1; CDR3aa: CASSLDPGTGNSYEQYF; CDR3nt: TGTGCCAGCAGCTTGGACCCCGGGACAGGGAACTCCTACGAGCAGTACTTC
abundance: .; j_gene: TRBJ2-7; v_gene: TRBV6-4; d_gene: TRBD2; CDR3aa: CATEAGANYEQYF; CDR3nt: TGTGCCACCGAAGCGGGGGCAAACTACGAGCAGTACTTC
abundance: .; j_gene: TRBJ1-2; v_gene: TRBV28; d_gene: .; CDR3aa: CASSSSTGTGYTF; CDR3nt: TGTGCCAGCAGTTCTAGTACCGGGACAGGCTACACCTTC
abundance: few; j_gene: TRBJ2-1; v_gene: TRBV28; d_gene: TRBD2; CDR3aa: CASSGRAGDVRNEQFF; CDR3nt: TGTGCCAGCAGTGGCAGGGCGGGAGACGTGAGGAATGAGCAGTTCTTC
abundance: once; j_gene: TRBJ1-2; v_gene: TRBV6-2/TRBV6-3; d_gene: .; CDR3aa: CASSPLGDGYTF; CDR3nt: TGTGCCAGCAGTCCCTTAGGAGATGGCTACACCTTC
abundance: .; j_gene: TRBJ2-2; v_gene: TRBV6-5; d_gene: TRBD2; CDR3aa: CASSYSNLGLARELFF; CDR3nt: TGTGCCAGCAGTTACTCGAATCTGGGACTAGCGCGGGAGCTGTTTTTT
abundance: once; j_gene: TRBJ1-2; v_gene: TRBV14; d_gene: .; CDR3aa: CASSQDLQGGYTF; CDR3nt: TGTGCCAGCAGCCAAGATCTCCAGGGAGGCTACACCTTC
abundance: .; j_gene: TRBJ2-3; v_gene: TRBV7-7; d_gene: TRBD1; CDR3aa: CASSLGQGAGTDTQYF; CDR3nt: TGTGCTAGCAGCTTGGGACAGGGGGCAGGTACAGATACGCAGTATTTT
abundance: .; j_gene: TRBJ2-5; v_gene: TRBV5-1; d_gene: TRBD2; CDR3aa: CASSLGGGAETQYF; CDR3nt: TGCGCCAGCAGCCTTGGCGGGGGGGCGGAGACCCAGTACTTC
abundance: .; j_gene: TRBJ2-1; v_gene: TRBV2; d_gene: TRBD2; CDR3aa: CASRGLAGGREQFF; CDR3nt: TGTGCCAGCAGGGGACTAGCGGGAGGACGGGAACAGTTCTTC
abundance: .; j_gene: TRBJ2-5; v_gene: TRBV29-1; d_gene: TRBD2; CDR3aa: CSVTHVGLPETQYF; CDR3nt: TGCAGCGTTACCCACGTGGGACTACCAGAGACCCAGTACTTC
abundance: .; j_gene: TRBJ1-1; v_gene: TRBV5-1; d_gene: .; CDR3aa: CASSLEGDNTEAFF; CDR3nt: TGCGCCAGCAGCTTGGAGGGGGATAACACTGAAGCTTTCTTT
abundance: .; j_gene: TRBJ1-2; v_gene: TRBV6-5; d_gene: .; CDR3aa: CASSYSQQGFGYTF; CDR3nt: TGTGCCAGCAGTTACTCGCAACAGGGTTTCGGCTACACCTTC
abundance: .; j_gene: TRBJ2-1; v_gene: TRBV28; d_gene: TRBD2; CDR3aa: CASSSGDYDEQFF; CDR3nt: TGTGCCAGCAGTTCCGGGGACTATGATGAGCAGTTCTTC